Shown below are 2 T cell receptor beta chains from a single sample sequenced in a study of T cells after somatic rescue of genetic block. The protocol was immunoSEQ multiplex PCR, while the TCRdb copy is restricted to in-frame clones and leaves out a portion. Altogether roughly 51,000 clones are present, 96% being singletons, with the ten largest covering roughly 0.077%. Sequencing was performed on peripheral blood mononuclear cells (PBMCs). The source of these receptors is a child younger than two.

Written as DNA, the CDR3 is TGTGCCAGCAGCTTGGGACTAGCGGGAGAGACCCAGTACTTC. It is translated as CASSLGLAGETQYF. The V and J genes are TRBV5-6 and TRBJ2-5, with 10 bases identical to TRBD2. The CDR3 consists of 14 residues. V shed 0 bases, J shed 4 bases, and the junction held 0 bases outside the gene matches. Germline lookup yields CDR1 SGHDT and CDR2 YYEEEE.

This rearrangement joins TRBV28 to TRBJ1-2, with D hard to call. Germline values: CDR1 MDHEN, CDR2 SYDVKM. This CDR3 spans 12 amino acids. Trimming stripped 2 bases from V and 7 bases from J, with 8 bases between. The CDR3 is CASSLAGGGYTF. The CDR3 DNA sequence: TGTGCCAGCAGTTTAGCGGGCGGTGGCTACACCTTC.